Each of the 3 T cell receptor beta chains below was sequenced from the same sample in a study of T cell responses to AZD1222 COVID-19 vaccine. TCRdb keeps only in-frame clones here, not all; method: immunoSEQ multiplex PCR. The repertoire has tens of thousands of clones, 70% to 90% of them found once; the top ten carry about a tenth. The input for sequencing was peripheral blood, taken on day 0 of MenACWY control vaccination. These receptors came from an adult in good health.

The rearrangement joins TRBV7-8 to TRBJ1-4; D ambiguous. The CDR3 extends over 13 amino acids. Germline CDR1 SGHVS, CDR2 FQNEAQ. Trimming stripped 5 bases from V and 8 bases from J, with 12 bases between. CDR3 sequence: CASSTRQGEKLFF. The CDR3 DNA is TGTGCCAGCAGCACAAGACAAGGGGAAAAACTGTTTTTT.

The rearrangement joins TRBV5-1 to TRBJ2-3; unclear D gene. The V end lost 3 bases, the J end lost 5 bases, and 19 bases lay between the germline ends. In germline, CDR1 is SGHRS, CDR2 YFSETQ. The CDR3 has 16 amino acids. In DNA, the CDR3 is TGCGCCAGCAGCTCCCCCGGGCTGGGGTTGGGAGATACGCAGTATTTT. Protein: CASSSPGLGLGDTQYF.

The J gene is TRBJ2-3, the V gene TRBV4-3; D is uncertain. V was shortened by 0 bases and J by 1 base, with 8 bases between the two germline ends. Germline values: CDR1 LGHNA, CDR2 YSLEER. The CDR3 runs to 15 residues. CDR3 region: CASSQDRARTDTQYF. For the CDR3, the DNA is TGCGCCAGCAGCCAAGATAGGGCTCGCACAGATACGCAGTATTTT.